These 27 T cell receptor beta chains were sequenced from one sample in a study of cytomegalovirus exposure and HLA in healthy donors. Amplification used 60 Vbeta primers and 13 Jbeta primers. Only in-frame clones appear in the TCRdb table, and some are missing; sequencing was by immunoSEQ multiplex PCR. The repertoire holds around 300,000 clones, with under 80% as singletons. Specimen: PBMCs. Source of these receptors: a female donor in good health and CMV-seronegative.

The gene calls are TRBV28 and TRBJ2-3, with D perhaps matching TRBD1 (5 bases). Germline V gives CDR1 MDHEN, CDR2 SYDVKM. V lost 1 base, J lost 8 bases, and 16 bases lay in between. There are 15 residues in the CDR3. CDR3 DNA sequence: TGTGCCAGCAGTTTATTTGGGGCTAGGGCTGCTACGCAGTATTTT. This sequence encodes CASSLFGARAATQYF.

The chain combines TRBV6-5 with TRBJ1-3; D call uncertain. The CDR3 totals 15 residues. V lost 0 bases to trimming and J lost 3 bases, with 9 bases between them. Looked up from germline, CDR1 is MNHEY and CDR2 is SVGAGI. The CDR3 protein is CASSYSSGYGNTIYF. The CDR3 nucleotides read TGTGCCAGCAGTTACTCATCAGGCTATGGAAACACCATATATTTT.

This rearrangement joins TRBV7-2 to TRBJ2-5, with 13 bases that match TRBD2. V shed 3 bases, J shed 4 bases, and the junction held 2 bases outside the gene matches. The CDR3 spans 15 residues. CDR1 is SGHTA and CDR2 is FQGNSA in the germline V gene. The CDR3 protein is CASSLGLAGPETQYF. CDR3 coding DNA: TGTGCCAGCAGCTTGGGACTAGCGGGACCAGAGACCCAGTACTTC.

The rearrangement links TRBV2 to TRBJ2-7; TRBD1 might be the D (6 bases). The CDR3 spans 14 residues. Trimming took 7 bases from V and 0 from J, leaving 13 bases between them. Germline CDR1 is SNHLY and CDR2 is FYNNEI. In nucleotides, the CDR3 is TGTGCCAGCAAAAAGGACAGAGCCTCCTACGAGCAGTACTTC. Translated, it gives CASKKDRASYEQYF.

The chain carries TRBV6-5 and TRBJ1-6, with D perhaps TRBD1 (5 bases). CDR1 and CDR2 (germline): MNHEY, SVGAGI. This CDR3 is 13 amino acids long. The V gene lost 8 bases and the J gene lost 7 bases, with 12 bases spanning the gap. CDR3 loop: CASARALNSPLHF. In nucleotides, the CDR3 is TGTGCCAGCGCCAGGGCATTAAATTCACCCCTCCACTTT.

The V gene is TRBV2, the J gene TRBJ2-7; 8 bases match TRBD1. The ends lost 8 bases at V and 7 bases at J; junction bases unmatched: 16. The germline V gene has CDR1 SNHLY and CDR2 FYNNEI. There are 15 residues in the CDR3. The CDR3 loop is CASSPPGQGAGEQYF. The CDR3 DNA reads as TGTGCCAGCTCTCCGCCGGGGCAGGGGGCGGGTGAGCAGTACTTC.

To note about this clone: In the same sample, other DNA sequences code for this CDR3. The J gene is TRBJ2-5, the V gene TRBV4-1, with 8 nucleotides matching TRBD2. V lost 1 base, J lost 5 bases, and 3 bases stayed unmatched. The germline V gene encodes CDR1 MGHRA and CDR2 YSYEKL. The CDR3 sequence is 14 residues long. Written as DNA, the CDR3 is TGCGCCAGCAGCCAAGGGGGACTAGGGGAGACCCAGTACTTC. Amino acids: CASSQGGLGETQYF.

The chain uses TRBV5-6 and TRBJ2-5; 10 bases match TRBD1. The germline V gene has CDR1 SGHDT and CDR2 YYEEEE. The V gene end was trimmed by 0 bases and the J gene end by 5 bases; junction bases not matched to a gene: 7. The CDR3 is 16 amino acids. The CDR3 DNA reads as TGTGCCAGCAGCTTGGGCCGGGACAGGGGTAAGGAGACCCAGTACTTC. Translated: CASSLGRDRGKETQYF.

This chain joins TRBV7-6 and TRBJ1-3, with 8 bases aligning to TRBD1. Germline CDR1 SGHVS, CDR2 FNYEAQ. CDR3 size: 21 residues. V gave up 5 bases and J gave up 0 bases; unmatched junction bases: 21. The CDR3: CASSPRGLRTGNPVSGNTIYF. In nucleotides, the CDR3 is TGTGCCAGCAGCCCCCGTGGTCTTCGGACAGGGAACCCCGTCTCTGGAAACACCATATATTTT.

This CDR3 reads CASTPSRGSQTQYF. The CDR3 region has the DNA TGTGCCAGCACCCCCAGCAGAGGGTCGCAGACCCAGTACTTC. The chain joins TRBV6-5 to TRBJ2-5, with TRBD2 as a possible D gene (5 bases). Germline CDR1 MNHEY, CDR2 SVGAGI. V was shortened by 7 bases and J by 6 bases, with 18 bases between the two germline ends. CDR3 length: 14 residues.

This clone showed up just once. The CDR3 DNA is TGTGCCAGTAGTATACGGATTAAGGGGGCCTCTGGAAACACCATATATTTT. Translated, it gives CASSIRIKGASGNTIYF. The chain has TRBV19 and TRBJ1-3; 7 bases are a match to TRBD1. The V and J ends lost 2 bases and 0 bases, in that order; junction bases with no gene match: 7. CDR1 LNHDA and CDR2 SQIVND come from the germline V gene (reference sequence). This CDR3 region has 17 residues.

This sequence joins TRBV29-1 and TRBJ1-2, with TRBD1 as a possible D gene (5 bases). The CDR3 is 14 residues long. V shed 4 bases and J shed 1 base, with 13 bases lying between them. Germline assignment: CDR1 SQVTM and CDR2 ANQGSEA. The CDR3 here is CSVGRDEDNYGYTF. In DNA form, the CDR3 reads TGCAGCGTTGGGAGGGACGAGGATAACTATGGCTACACCTTC.

J is TRBJ1-5 and V is TRBV2; D may be TRBD1 (6 bases). This CDR3 is built from 14 residues. Germline CDR1 and CDR2: SNHLY and FYNNEI. The V end lost 6 bases, the J end lost 0 bases, and 9 bases lay between the germline ends. CDR3 sequence reads: CASSPGDSNQPQHF. For the CDR3, the DNA is TGTGCCAGCAGCCCAGGGGATAGCAATCAGCCCCAGCATTTT.

The chain has TRBV7-8 and TRBJ2-7; 10 bases map to TRBD2. The germline V gene has CDR1 SGHVS and CDR2 FQNEAQ. J was trimmed by 3 bases and V by 1 base; bases with no gene match: 3. This CDR3 comprises 15 residues. CDR3 bases: TGTGCCAGCAGCTTAGTCCCTAGCGGGGGCTACGAGCAGTACTTC. Translating it yields CASSLVPSGGYEQYF.

This chain uses TRBV28 with TRBJ1-2, with D tentatively TRBD1 (5 bases). The V gene's germline CDR1 is MDHEN and CDR2 SYDVKM. Trimming removed 11 bases from V and 4 bases from J, with 20 bases in between. The CDR3 sequence is 14 residues long. In DNA form, the CDR3 reads TGTGCCGTTAGATCCGGGGGGGTTGGCTATGGCTACACCTTC. Translating it yields CAVRSGGVGYGYTF.

The sample holds a few counts of this clone. The chain couples TRBV29-1 to TRBJ1-2; 10 nucleotides line up with TRBD1. Trimming at V came to 5 bases and at J to 14 bases, leaving 8 bases not matched to a gene. This CDR3 spans 11 amino acids. The germline gives CDR1 SQVTM, CDR2 ANQGSEA. CDR3 bases: TGCAGCGTTTTTGGACAGGGGGTTGGGACCTTC. It yields the protein CSVFGQGVGTF.

The V gene is TRBV7-2, the J gene TRBJ2-7; 7 nucleotides line up with TRBD1. Trimming at V came to 1 base and at J to 1 base, leaving 4 bases not matched to a gene. This CDR3 has 15 amino acids. Germline assignment: CDR1 SGHTA and CDR2 FQGNSA. CDR3 DNA: TGTGCCAGCAGCTTAGGGGACAGCCGATCCTACGAGCAGTACTTC. This sequence encodes CASSLGDSRSYEQYF.

This rearrangement joins TRBV20-1 to TRBJ2-7; D unclear. The CDR3 runs to 11 residues. CDR1 DFQATT and CDR2 SNEGSKA come from the germline V gene (reference sequence). Trimming removed 6 bases from V and 3 bases from J, with 9 bases in between. The CDR3 region has the DNA TGCAGTGCCCCCGTCTACTACGAGCAGTACTTC. Translated, it gives CSAPVYYEQYF.

This clone has more than one count but fewer than ten. This chain joins TRBV2 and TRBJ2-1; the D gene is possibly TRBD2 (5 bases). Trimming pared 6 bases from V and 9 bases from J, leaving 15 bases between. This CDR3 region has 13 residues. Germline loops: CDR1 SNHLY, CDR2 FYNNEI. This chain's CDR3 is CASSGNGVFEQFF. The CDR3 DNA sequence: TGTGCCAGCAGCGGGAATGGGGTATTTGAGCAGTTCTTC.

The chain recombines TRBV5-4 with TRBJ2-5, with 12 nucleotides matching TRBD2. Trimming removed 5 bases from V and 4 bases from J; junction bases left unmatched: 3. CDR3 length equals 14 residues. CDR1 and CDR2 (germline): SGHNT, YYREEE (reference sequence). DNA of the CDR3: TGTGCCAGCAGGTTACTAGCGGGGGGAGAGACCCAGTACTTC. This encodes CASRLLAGGETQYF.

J is TRBJ1-2 and V is TRBV12-2; the table gives TRBD1 as D, unverified against the DNA. TRBV12-2 is designated a pseudogene. The CDR3 loop spans 17 amino acids. The CDR3 reads CASRSKESGQGVYGYTF. In nucleotides, the CDR3 is TGTGCAAGTCGCTCCAAAGAGTCGGGACAGGGAGTCTATGGCTACACCTTC.

The genes are TRBV9 and TRBJ2-7, with TRBD2 as a possible D gene (6 bases). Germline V CDR1 and CDR2: SGDLS, YYNGEE. The germline V and J ends were trimmed by 3 bases and 5 bases, with 9 bases remaining between them. CDR3 length equals 12 residues. In nucleotides, the CDR3 is TGTGCCAGCAGCGCCGGGGGTAACGAGCAGTACTTC. Amino acid sequence: CASSAGGNEQYF.

This clone showed up just once. This rearrangement joins TRBV27 to TRBJ2-3; 7 bases are shared with TRBD2. V lost 6 bases, J lost 3 bases, and 9 bases stayed unmatched. Germline loops: CDR1 MNHEY, CDR2 SMNVEV (reference sequence). The CDR3 has 15 residues. Here the CDR3 DNA reads TGTGCCAGCAGCCCTACTAGCGCGTGGACAGATACGCAGTATTTT. Translation gives CASSPTSAWTDTQYF.

This clone was seen only once. V usage is TRBV10-3 and J usage is TRBJ1-3, with 7 bases aligning to TRBD1. The CDR3 is made up of 17 amino acids. CDR1 ENHRY and CDR2 SYGVKD come from the germline V gene. V lost 3 bases and J lost 0; bases outside the gene matches: 8. CDR3 nucleotides: TGTGCCATCAGTGACCCGGACAGGCGTATCTCTGGAAACACCATATATTTT. Translating it yields CAISDPDRRISGNTIYF.

The DNA for the CDR3 is TGTGCCAGCAGCGTAGCAGCGGGAGGGACCAAAAACATTCAGTACTTC. The encoded protein is CASSVAAGGTKNIQYF. The chain uses TRBV9 and TRBJ2-4; the match to TRBD2 covers 10 bases. The V and J ends lost 0 bases and 2 bases, in that order; junction bases with no gene match: 2. Germline-derived CDR1 and CDR2 are SGDLS and YYNGEE. This CDR3 has 16 residues.

This chain connects TRBV9 to TRBJ2-5; 7 nucleotides match TRBD1. The last part of the DNA fits TRBJ2-7 better; the J call may be wrong. CDR1 is SGDLS and CDR2 is YYNGEE in the germline V gene. This CDR3 region has 15 residues. CDR3 sequence: CASSNQDRLSYEQYF. CDR3 DNA sequence: TGTGCCAGCAGCAACCAGGACAGGTTATCCTACGAGCAGTACTTC.

There are a few counts of this clone. The rearrangement uses TRBV6-1 and TRBJ2-3; 10 nucleotides line up with TRBD2. The CDR3 sequence is 13 residues long. Germline assignment: CDR1 MNHNS and CDR2 SASEGT. The V gene end was trimmed by 9 bases and the J gene end by 4 bases; junction bases not matched to a gene: 4. The DNA for the CDR3 is TGTGCCAGAGGACTAGCGGCGCCAGATACGCAGTATTTT. The encoded protein is CARGLAAPDTQYF.